This T cell receptor (beta chain) was recorded in a study of human T cells and chemical hapten exposure. For the study at large: 2% DPC was applied to roughly 2 cm by roughly 2 cm of upper inner arm skin for sensitization. DPC 0.01% went on the upper back by patch test, with reading at 6 days.

Each CDR3 protein gets one entry after TCRdb re-called the RACE reads with MiXCR. The sample consists of around 60,000 distinct CDR3 sequences, about 7% of them appearing once. The sample's time point: pre-sensitization, week 0. This sample's treatment: therapeutic diphenylcyclopropenone sensitization with weekly scalp DPC. V gave up 3 bases and J gave up 7 bases, with 12 bases separating them. The CDR3 totals 14 residues. This clonotype was found many times. The TCR was taken from a woman aged 25 to 39 with alopecia areata. Some clones in this sample may be carry-over from other donors' samples. This sample comprised whole blood, obtained in connection with sensitization to the hapten diphenylcyclopropenone (DPC). The chain has TRBV12-3 or TRBV12-4 and TRBJ1-4; tentative D call: TRBD1 (5 bases). CDR3 nucleotides: TGTGCCAGCAGTTTTGGGGGGGATCGTGAAAAACTGTTTTTT. Protein sequence: CASSFGGDREKLFF.